The 2 T cell receptor beta chains in this list originate from one sample, sequenced in a study of T cell responses to AZD1222 COVID-19 vaccine (dated by TCRdb to the early 2020s). The time point tag for this specimen amounts to: baseline before first vaccination. Taken with the paper, the label for treatment or condition translates to: meningococcal conjugate vaccine given as trial control. The protocol used for the library was the immunoSEQ multiplex PCR assay. Drawn from immuneACCESS, this table holds only the in-frame rearrangements with V and J called that TCRdb kept. Clones are partly lost; checked studies trace under half to an unresolved V gene and leave the rest unexplained. This sample holds 140,000 to 150,000 clones; more than 75% were observed only once. 4.1% of the sample is in the top ten clones. The starting material was peripheral blood, obtained on day 0 of MenACWY control vaccination. Every receptor here comes from an adult in good health.

A word on this clone: This CDR3 is also generated by other DNA sequences in the sample. This sequence joins TRBV5-1 and TRBJ1-1; D ambiguous. Looked up from germline, CDR1 is SGHRS and CDR2 is YFSETQ. Trimming shortened V by 0 bases and J by 1 base, and 7 bases separated the two germline ends. The CDR3 has 14 amino acids. In DNA, the CDR3 is TGCGCCAGCAGCTTGGACGGATCGAACACTGAAGCTTTCTTT. It specifies CASSLDGSNTEAFF.

This chain joins TRBV18 and TRBJ2-1; D is perhaps TRBD2 (5 bases). V was shortened by 3 bases and J by 5 bases, with 14 bases between the two germline ends. Germline V gene lookup returns CDR1 KGHSH and CDR2 LQKENI. The CDR3 spans 15 residues. The CDR3 region is CASSPYRSGDNEQFF. CDR3 nucleotide sequence: TGTGCCAGCTCACCTTATAGAAGCGGTGACAATGAGCAGTTCTTC.